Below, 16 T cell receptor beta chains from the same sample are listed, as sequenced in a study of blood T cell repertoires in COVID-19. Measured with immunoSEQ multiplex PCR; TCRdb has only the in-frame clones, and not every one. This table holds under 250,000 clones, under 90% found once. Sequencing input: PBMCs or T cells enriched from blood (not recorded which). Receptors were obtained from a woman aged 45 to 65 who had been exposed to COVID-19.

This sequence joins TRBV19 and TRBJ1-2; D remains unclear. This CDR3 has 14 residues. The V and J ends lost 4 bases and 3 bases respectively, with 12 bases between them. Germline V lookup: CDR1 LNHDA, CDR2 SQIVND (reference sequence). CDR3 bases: TGTGCCAGTAGTACGCAACAGAAGTACTATGGCTACACCTTC. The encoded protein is CASSTQQKYYGYTF.

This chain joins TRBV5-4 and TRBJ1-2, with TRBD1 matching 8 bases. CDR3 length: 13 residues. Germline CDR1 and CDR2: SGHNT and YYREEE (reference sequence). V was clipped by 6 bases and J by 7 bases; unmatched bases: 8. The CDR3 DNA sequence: TGTGCCAGCAAGACAGGGGAACGGTTTGGCTACACCTTC. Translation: CASKTGERFGYTF.

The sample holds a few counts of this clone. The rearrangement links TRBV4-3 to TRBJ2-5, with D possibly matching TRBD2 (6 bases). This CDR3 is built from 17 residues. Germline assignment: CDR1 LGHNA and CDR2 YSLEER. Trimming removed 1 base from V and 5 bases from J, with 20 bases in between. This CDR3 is CASSQGPPGSGGETQYF. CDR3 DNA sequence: TGCGCCAGCAGCCAAGGACCCCCGGGCTCCGGAGGGGAGACCCAGTACTTC.

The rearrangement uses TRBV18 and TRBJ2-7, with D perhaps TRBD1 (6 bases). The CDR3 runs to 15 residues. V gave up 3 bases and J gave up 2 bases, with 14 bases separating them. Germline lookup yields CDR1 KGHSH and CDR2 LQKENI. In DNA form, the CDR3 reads TGTGCCAGCTCACCCGAACGGACAGCTACCTACGAGCAGTACTTC. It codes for CASSPERTATYEQYF.

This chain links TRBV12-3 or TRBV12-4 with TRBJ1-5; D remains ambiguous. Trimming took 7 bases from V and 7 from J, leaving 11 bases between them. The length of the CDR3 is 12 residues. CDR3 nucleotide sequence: TGTGCCAGCAAGGAAGACACCCAGCCCCAGCATTTT. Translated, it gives CASKEDTQPQHF.

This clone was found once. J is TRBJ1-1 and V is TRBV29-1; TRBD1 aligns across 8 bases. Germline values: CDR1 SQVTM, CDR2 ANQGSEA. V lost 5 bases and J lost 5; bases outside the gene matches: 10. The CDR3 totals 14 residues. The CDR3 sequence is CSVSPNDRGTEAFF. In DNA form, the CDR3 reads TGCAGCGTTTCTCCAAACGACAGGGGAACTGAAGCTTTCTTT.

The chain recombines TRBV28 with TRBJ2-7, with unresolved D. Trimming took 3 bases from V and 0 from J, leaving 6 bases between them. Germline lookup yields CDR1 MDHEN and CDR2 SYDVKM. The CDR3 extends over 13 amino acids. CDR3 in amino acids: CASSFGGSYEQYF. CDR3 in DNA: TGTGCCAGCAGTTTTGGCGGCTCCTACGAGCAGTACTTC. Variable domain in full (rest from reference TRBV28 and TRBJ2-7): DVKVTQSSRYLVKRTGEKVFLECVQDMDHENMFWYRQDPGLGLRLIYFSYDVKMKEKGDIPEGYSVSREKKERFSLILESASTNQTSMYLCASSFGGSYEQYFGPGTRLTVT.

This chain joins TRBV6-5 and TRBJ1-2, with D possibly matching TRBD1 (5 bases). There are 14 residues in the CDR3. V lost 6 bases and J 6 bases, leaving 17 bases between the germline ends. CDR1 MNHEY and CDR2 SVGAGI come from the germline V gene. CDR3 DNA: TGTGCCAGCAGCCTTGGGGGGGTAAGGAATGGCTACACCTTC. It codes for CASSLGGVRNGYTF.

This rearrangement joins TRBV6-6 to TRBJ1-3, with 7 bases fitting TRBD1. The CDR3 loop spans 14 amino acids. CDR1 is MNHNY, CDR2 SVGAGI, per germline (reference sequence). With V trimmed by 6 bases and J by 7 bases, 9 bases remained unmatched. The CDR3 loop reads CASSDGTVTNTIYF. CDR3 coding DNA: TGTGCCAGCAGCGACGGGACAGTTACGAACACCATATATTTT.

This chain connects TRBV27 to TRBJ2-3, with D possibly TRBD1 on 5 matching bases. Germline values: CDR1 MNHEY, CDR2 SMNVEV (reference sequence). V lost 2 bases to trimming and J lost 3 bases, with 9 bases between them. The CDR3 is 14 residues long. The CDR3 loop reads CASSLHGATDTQYF. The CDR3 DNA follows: TGTGCCAGCAGTTTACATGGGGCTACAGATACGCAGTATTTT.

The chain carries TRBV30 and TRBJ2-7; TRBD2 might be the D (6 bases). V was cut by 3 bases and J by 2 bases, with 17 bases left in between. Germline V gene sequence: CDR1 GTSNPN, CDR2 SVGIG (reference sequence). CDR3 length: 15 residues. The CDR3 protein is CAWRTPGGGTYEQYF. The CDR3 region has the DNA TGTGCCTGGAGAACCCCTGGGGGAGGAACCTACGAGCAGTACTTC.

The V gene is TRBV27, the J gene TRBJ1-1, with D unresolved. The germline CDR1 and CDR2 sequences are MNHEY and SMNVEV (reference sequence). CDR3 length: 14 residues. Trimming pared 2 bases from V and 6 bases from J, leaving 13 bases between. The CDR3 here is CASSLGSGQAEAFF. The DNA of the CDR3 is TGTGCCAGCAGTTTAGGGTCTGGCCAGGCTGAAGCTTTCTTT.

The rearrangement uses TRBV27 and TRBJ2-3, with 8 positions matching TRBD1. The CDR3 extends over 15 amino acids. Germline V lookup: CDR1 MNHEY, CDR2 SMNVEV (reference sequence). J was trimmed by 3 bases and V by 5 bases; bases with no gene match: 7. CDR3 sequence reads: CASSLRQGRTDTQYF. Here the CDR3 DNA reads TGTGCCAGCAGTCTCCGACAGGGGAGGACAGATACGCAGTATTTT.

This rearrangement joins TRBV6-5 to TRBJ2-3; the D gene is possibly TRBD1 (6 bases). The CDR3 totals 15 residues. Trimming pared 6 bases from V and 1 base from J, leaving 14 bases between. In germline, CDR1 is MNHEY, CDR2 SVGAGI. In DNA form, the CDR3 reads TGTGCCAGCAGCCAACAGGGTGGGGGCACAGATACGCAGTATTTT. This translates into CASSQQGGGTDTQYF.

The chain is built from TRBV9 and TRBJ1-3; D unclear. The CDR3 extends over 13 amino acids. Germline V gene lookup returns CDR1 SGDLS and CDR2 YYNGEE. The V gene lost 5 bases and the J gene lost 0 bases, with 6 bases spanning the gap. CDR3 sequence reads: CASSLNSGNTIYF. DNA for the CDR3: TGTGCCAGCAGTTTAAACTCTGGAAACACCATATATTTT.

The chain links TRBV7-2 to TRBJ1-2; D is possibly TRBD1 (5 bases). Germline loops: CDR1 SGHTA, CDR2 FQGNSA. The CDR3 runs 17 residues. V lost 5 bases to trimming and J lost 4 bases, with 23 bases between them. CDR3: CASSAAVGVVNGYGYTF. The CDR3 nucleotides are TGTGCCAGCAGCGCGGCGGTAGGGGTAGTAAACGGCTATGGCTACACCTTC.